This T cell receptor beta chain stems from a study of cytomegalovirus exposure and HLA in healthy donors (dated by TCRdb to 2016 to 2017). Regarding the research as a whole: An earlier analysis of roughly 610 of the donors reported 276 Gb of sequence data and roughly 120 million unique TCR beta sequences obtained from about 170 million T cells. The study profiled the T cell repertoires of about 720 subjects by immunosequencing and related them to cytomegalovirus serostatus. In a later genetic analysis, genome-wide SNP genotypes for about three fifths of the 666 donors were used, and that subset was treated as a discovery cohort. All discovery cohort repertoires had been generated on a single sequencing platform. In addition to the first cohort of 666 subjects, a separate validation cohort of approximately 130 different subjects was used. An earlier analysis of around 580 of the donors used high-throughput TCR beta sequencing to judge whether each TCR beta V gene segment behaved as functional or pseudogenic. The later analysis used no new phenotypic data to find candidate immune exposures, relying instead on TCR beta sequences and their occurrence across donors. HLA typing covered class I and class II loci at four-digit resolution. A later analysis re-examined previously published TCR beta repertoires from around 670 donors and added high-resolution HLA genotyping to investigate patterns of TCR occurrence. Donor age, sex, ethnicity and CMV serostatus were compiled together with the repertoire data. An early release that covered some 630 HLA-typed donors contained around 330 gigabases of sequencing data and tens of millions of unique TCR sequences. The study aimed to test whether signatures of past pathogen exposure could be identified by cataloging public T cell receptors. The study combined high-throughput TCR immunosequencing, statistical association of individual TCRs with disease status, and machine learning to predict cytomegalovirus infection status. Of the roughly 400 genotyped donors, 65% to 90% fell in the genetic ancestry cluster associated with self-reported Caucasian donors. About 5 DR-DQ haplotypes were handled as single units for association and clustering, since linkage in the cohort was strong. Among 300 to 500 genotyped donors of the cohort, an average of around 240,000 unique TCR beta nucleotide sequences was sequenced per donor, of which about 19% were non-productive. Typing coverage differed by locus: A, B, C, DRB1 and DQB1 were typed in roughly 620-630 donors, DQA1 in 500 to 550, DPA1 in some 610, and DPB1 in 450 to 480.

Results and caveats for the whole study, not just this receptor: This cohort had only TCR beta chains sequenced, and the lack of alpha or paired-chain data limited which features could be detected. The classifier was reported to diagnose cytomegalovirus status with high specificity and sensitivity in both the original cohort and the validation cohort. Some IMGT-functional V segments, including TRBV6-2 and TRBV6-3, could not be distinguished by the 87-base-pair reads and were therefore excluded. A later analysis associated roughly 17,000 TCR beta sequences with specific HLA alleles at a false discovery rate of 0.05. Sequencing depth was assumed to be roughly uniform across donors in the presence/absence analyses, though that assumption may not hold. Most TCR sequences were seen in very few donors, while some public TCRs were found in many individuals. A later analysis found that TCR association rates varied across HLA loci, with DRB1 alleles showing the most associated TCRs and HLA-C alleles the fewest. Because counts were too low, roughly 18 rarely observed V segments, including chromosome 9 orphons, were left out of the earlier analysis of 500 to 750 of the donors. A later genetic analysis reported fewer N-insertions in productive TCRs among donors in an Asian-associated ancestry cluster than the approximately 670-donor mean. According to the authors, the approach could potentially be generalized to other disease states and immunological phenotypes. The only immune exposure information available for the cohort was CMV serostatus. A further reported finding was that TCR beta sequences accurately predicted the HLA-A and HLA-B alleles for most subjects in the first cohort. A cluster of highly shared sequence variants was judged likely to represent a technical artifact of the sequencing pipeline. In a later genetic analysis, a missense DCLRE1C variant was associated with V-gene and J-gene trimming of TCR beta chains, and the association was replicated in an independent cohort. According to a later analysis, parvovirus B19, influenza, CMV and Epstein-Barr virus appeared linked to several top co-occurrence clusters. Broadly in line with IMGT annotations, most TCR beta V segments showed up in productive rearrangements about 90% or about 30% of the time in an earlier analysis of 587 of the donors. Strong co-occurrence of HLA alleles, especially DR and DQ, made assigning TCR associations to individual alleles difficult. Linkage disequilibrium might explain the correlated functional status among segregating V segments, but an unknown experimental factor could not be excluded. HLA typing was unavailable for some donors at each locus, so association tests used only the typed subset. According to a later analysis, most CMV-associated TCR beta chains appeared to be HLA-restricted, and the HLA associations seemed to be driven largely by CMV exposure. In a later analysis, HLA-associated TCR beta chains showed more clonal expansion and lower generation probabilities than non-associated chains that were equally common. The study listed approximately 150 TCR beta chains as associated with cytomegalovirus. A few of the identified cytomegalovirus-associated TCR beta chains were confirmed in vitro to be specific for cytomegalovirus antigens.

As concerns this clone: What antigen it recognizes has not been identified. Qualities for individual bases were not recorded, and no much larger clone is one base off.

The cohort consisted of some 730 healthy bone marrow donors. At the time of sampling, all cohort members were nominally healthy, though unrecorded immune exposures were likely present. The donor tested CMV seropositive and was one of the 289 seropositive cohort members. A peripheral blood sample was provided by each donor, and peripheral blood mononuclear cells were used for TCR beta sequencing. The Qiagen DNeasy Blood Extraction Kit was used to extract genomic DNA from the blood cell samples. Taken from cysteine to phenylalanine, the CDR3 has 13 residues. Here the CDR3 DNA is all that survives: 39 bases in frame from base 1. Via the germline V gene, CDR1 is SGHRS and CDR2 YFSETQ. At the junction V is shortened by 7 bases and J by 2 bases; bases outside the gene matches: 4. The library was generated by the immunoSEQ multiplex PCR assay. For the multiplex PCR, a mixture combining 60 forward primers for TCR Vbeta segments and 13 reverse primers for TCR Jbeta segments was used. The CDR3 region of rearranged TCR beta genes was amplified from genomic DNA by a multiplex PCR assay. The amplified TCR beta libraries were sequenced on the Illumina HiSeq System as 87-base-pair reads. Concerning the study's data processing: Across the 500 to 700 repertoires, a later analysis counted some 81 million unique TCR beta chains, about 10 million of which were shared by at least two donors. To remove PCR and sequencing errors, raw reads were error-corrected and collapsed into unique sequences using a nearest-neighbor algorithm that merged closely related sequences. Alignment of CDR3 sequences to IMGT reference sequences was used to assign V, D and J gene segments. For a sequence to be retained, a match of at least six nucleotides was required to both a V gene segment and a J gene segment. Rearrangements were called productive when the CDR3 lacked stop codons and stayed in frame with V and J; all others were non-productive. CDR3 was defined by IMGT convention, running from the second conserved V-encoded cysteine to the conserved J-encoded phenylalanine. The earlier analysis of about 590 of the donors excluded sequences that lacked an unambiguous match to a single V gene segment. An earlier analysis of approximately 590 of the donors classified V segments as functional when productive rearrangements were above 56.7% and as segregating when the standard deviation between donors was above 5%. A statistical classification framework was developed to diagnose cytomegalovirus status using the catalog of TCR beta chain sequences. A later analysis assigned V and J genes by comparing TCR nucleotide sequences with IMGT/GENE-DB human TR gene sequences. The TCRdist pipeline was used in a later analysis to assign CDR3 sequences and most-parsimonious VDJ recombination scenarios. In a later analysis, every TCR beta chain was defined by the combination of its CDR3 amino acid sequence and its V-gene family, and reads without a unique V-gene family were dropped. To address suspected cross-contamination and a sequencing artifact, a later analysis removed around 590 highly shared, low-generation-probability nucleotide sequences. A later analysis calculated a clonal expansion index for each public chain from normalized within-repertoire ranks of inferred template counts. In a later analysis, generation probabilities were computed using a VDJ recombination model fitted to out-of-frame rearrangements, and the results were checked against IGoR. A later analysis scored TCR-TCR, TCR-HLA and TCR-CMV co-occurrence with hypergeometric tests, applying a repertoire-size bias correction to TCR pairs. In a later analysis, false discovery rates were estimated by permuting HLA or CMV assignments 20 times. In a later analysis, co-occurring TCRs were grouped using DBSCAN, with TCRdist sequence similarity added in when clustering inside HLA-allele-positive subsets. Repertoires with fewer than 30,000 or more than 120,000 public chains were left out of co-occurrence clustering, as were five repertoires with anomalous nucleotide sharing. The source is immuneACCESS, and TCRdb retained only in-frame sequences with V and J called. Part of the clones is not carried over; for the studies checked, unresolved V genes explain less than half of this, and the remainder is unexplained. Clonal size and the V and J genes are those of that table, whereas D and trimming came from the DNA. This sample gives about 130,000 clones in total; 65% to 80% of them show up just once. The top ten clonotypes cover roughly 13% of the sample.

The sample consisted of PBMCs. Recombination joined TRBV5-1 with TRBJ2-3; TRBD1 matches 7 bases in the middle. The clonotype originates from a woman in her sixties or seventies in good health and CMV-seropositive. The CDR3 loop reads CASEGQYTDTQYF. The sequenced DNA: TGCGCCAGCGAGGGACAGTACACAGATACGCAGTATTTT.